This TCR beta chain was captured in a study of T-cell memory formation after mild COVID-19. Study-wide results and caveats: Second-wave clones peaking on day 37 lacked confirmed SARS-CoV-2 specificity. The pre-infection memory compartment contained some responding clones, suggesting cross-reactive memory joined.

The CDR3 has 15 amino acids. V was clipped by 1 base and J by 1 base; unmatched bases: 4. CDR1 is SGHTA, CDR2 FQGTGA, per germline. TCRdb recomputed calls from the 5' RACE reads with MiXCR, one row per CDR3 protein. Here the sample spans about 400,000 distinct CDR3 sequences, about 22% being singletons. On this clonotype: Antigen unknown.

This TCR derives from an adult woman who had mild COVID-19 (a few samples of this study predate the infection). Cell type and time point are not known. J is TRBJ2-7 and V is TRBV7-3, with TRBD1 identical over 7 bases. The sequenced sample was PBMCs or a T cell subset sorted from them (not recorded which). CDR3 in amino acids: CASSLMGDRSYEQYF. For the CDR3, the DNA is TGTGCCAGCAGCTTAATGGGGGACAGATCCTACGAGCAGTACTTC.